The 25 T cell receptor beta chains below come from one sample, sequenced in a study of T cells in Graves' hyperthyroidism and ophthalmopathy. Amplified TCR beta CDR3 regions came from RNA transcripts. The TCR CDR3 first-round RT-PCR relied on the HTBI primer set. Using its own MiXCR run on the multiplex PCR reads, TCRdb lists one record per CDR3 protein. The data contain 95,000 to 100,000 distinct CDR3 sequences, over 50% of them singletons. The sequenced sample consisted of blood. These receptor sequences come from a woman in her thirties or forties with Graves' hyperthyroidism.

This clonotype has a count of ten or more. The junction differs from germline at one of its ends, possibly a read error. The chain joins TRBV7-2 to TRBJ2-3; maybe TRBD2 (5 bases). Germline V CDR1 and CDR2: SGHTA, FQGNSA. CDR3 length equals 13 residues. CDR3 sequence reads: CAGSGRGTDTQYF. The DNA for the CDR3 is TGTGCCGGCAGCGGCCGTGGGACAGATACGCAGTATTTT.

In the case of this clonotype: A read error may explain this, as a much larger clone is one base away. No conserved phenylalanine or tryptophan ends this CDR3, so it is likely a read error. The rearrangement joins TRBV6-1 to TRBJ2-2; the D gene is possibly TRBD2 (5 bases). This CDR3 comprises 13 residues. Germline loops: CDR1 MNHNS, CDR2 SASEGT. V gave up 6 bases and J gave up 7 bases, with 12 bases separating them. The CDR3, as DNA: TGTGCCAGCAGGAGTAGCGTGAACGGGGAGCTGTTTATT. It encodes CASRSSVNGELFI.

This clonotype was counted at least ten times. The chain uses TRBV29-1 and TRBJ2-7; 13 bases line up with TRBD2. This CDR3 region has 13 residues. CDR1 is SQVTM and CDR2 is ANQGSEA in the germline V gene. The CDR3 DNA is TGCAGTGCCCGGACTAGCGGGAGAGGCGAGCAGTACTTC. Translated: CSARTSGRGEQYF.

The rearrangement uses TRBV7-8 and TRBJ2-1, with D unresolved. V lost 3 bases to trimming and J lost 2 bases, with 8 bases between them. The CDR3 runs 14 residues. Germline values: CDR1 SGHVS, CDR2 FQNEAQ. The CDR3 reads CASSFIGPYNEQFF. The CDR3 DNA reads TGTGCCAGCAGCTTTATCGGTCCCTACAATGAGCAGTTCTTC.

Turning to this clonotype: The germline gene is not matched at one end of the junction; a read error may be the cause. The chain links TRBV2 to TRBJ1-6, with a possible D match to TRBD1 (6 bases). This CDR3 region has 12 residues. Germline V gene data show CDR1 as SNHLY and CDR2 as FYNNEI. For the CDR3, the DNA is TGTGCCAGCAGTTACAGGGACTCACCCCCCCACTTT. Translated: CASSYRDSPPHF.

J is TRBJ2-5 and V is TRBV7-3, with 9 bases that match TRBD2. The germline gives CDR1 SGHTA, CDR2 FQGTGA. The CDR3 runs 13 residues. V gave up 8 bases and J gave up 5 bases; unmatched junction bases: 6. The CDR3 DNA follows: TGTGCCAGCCTTTTAGCGGGAGCTGAGACCCAGTACTTC. Translated: CASLLAGAETQYF. The whole variable domain, remainder taken from reference TRBV7-3 and TRBJ2-5, is GAGVSQTPSNKVTEKGKYVELRCDPISGHTALYWYRQSLGQGPEFLIYFQGTGAADDSGLPNDRFFAVRPEGSVSTLKIQRTERGDSAVYLCASLLAGAETQYFGPGTRLLVL.

This clonotype was detected ten times or more. The chain links TRBV7-8 to TRBJ1-5; 8 bases match TRBD1. J was trimmed by 7 bases and V by 5 bases; bases with no gene match: 7. The CDR3 loop spans 14 amino acids. Germline assignment: CDR1 SGHVS and CDR2 FQNEAQ. CDR3 sequence: CASSPTGGSQPQHF. CDR3 DNA: TGTGCCAGCAGCCCTACAGGGGGGAGCCAGCCCCAGCATTTT.

Ten or more counts support this clonotype. The CDR3: CASSMERGYAGELFF. In DNA form, the CDR3 reads TGTGCCAGCAGCATGGAGCGGGGGTACGCCGGGGAGCTGTTTTTT. This chain links TRBV7-2 with TRBJ2-2; TRBD2 agrees at 8 bases. J lost 6 bases, V lost 5 bases, and 8 bases had no gene match. CDR3 length equals 15 residues. Looked up from germline, CDR1 is SGHTA and CDR2 is FQGNSA.

This clonotype was seen a handful of times. This chain uses TRBV11-2 with TRBJ1-1; no definite D call. Trimming pared 5 bases from V and 1 base from J, leaving 8 bases between. CDR3 size: 13 residues. Germline loops: CDR1 SGHAT, CDR2 FQNNGV. The chain's CDR3 is CASSQDPNTEAFF. CDR3 in DNA: TGTGCCAGCAGCCAGGACCCGAACACTGAAGCTTTCTTT.

The chain carries TRBV29-1 and TRBJ2-5; 9 bases are a match to TRBD2. The CDR3 length is 13 residues. Germline V lookup: CDR1 SQVTM, CDR2 ANQGSEA. V lost 1 base to trimming and J lost 7 bases; unmatched junction nucleotides: 4. The CDR3 is CSVEGLAARTQYF. CDR3 nucleotide sequence: TGCAGCGTTGAAGGACTAGCGGCAAGGACCCAGTACTTC.

This clonotype was detected ten times or more. The chain joins TRBV7-2 to TRBJ1-5; 10 bases align to TRBD1. The germline V gene has CDR1 SGHTA and CDR2 FQGNSA. The ends lost 5 bases at V and 6 bases at J; junction bases unmatched: 16. The CDR3 runs 18 residues. The CDR3 loop reads CASSQVDGTGVHGQPQHF. For the CDR3, the DNA is TGTGCCAGCAGCCAAGTAGATGGGACAGGGGTACATGGTCAGCCCCAGCATTTT.

This clonotype showed up many times. V and J are TRBV20-1 and TRBJ2-2; D is uncertain. Trimming pared 2 bases from V and 9 bases from J, leaving 7 bases between. The CDR3 consists of 11 residues. The germline V gene has CDR1 DFQATT and CDR2 SNEGSKA (reference sequence). The CDR3 protein is CSARNGRELFF. DNA of the CDR3: TGCAGTGCTAGAAATGGCCGGGAGCTGTTTTTT.

Concerning this clonotype itself: This CDR3 is missing its conserved last phenylalanine or tryptophan, likely due to a read error. The V call is TRBV6-1, the J call TRBJ2-7, with 9 nucleotides matching TRBD1. The length of the CDR3 is 16 residues. Germline lookup yields CDR1 MNHNS and CDR2 SASEGT. V dropped 7 bases and J dropped 4; count of bases not matched to a gene: 14. CDR3 bases: TGTGCCAGCAACGGGATCTGGGGGACAGGGATGTACGAGCAGTACTCC. Amino acid sequence: CASNGIWGTGMYEQYS.

The chain is built from TRBV25-1 and TRBJ1-2; a weak D match, TRBD1 (6 bases). Looked up from germline, CDR1 is MGHDK and CDR2 is SYGVNS. This CDR3 has 13 residues. The CDR3 region has the DNA TGTGCTAGGGAAACAGGGTTAAACTATGGCTACACCTTC. Protein sequence: CARETGLNYGYTF.

This clonotype was seen many times. This chain uses TRBV4-3 with TRBJ2-2; 8 bases are a match to TRBD2. This CDR3 spans 15 amino acids. Trimming cost V 4 bases and J 0 bases; bases outside gene matches: 1. CDR1 is LGHNA and CDR2 is YSLEER in the germline V gene. The chain's CDR3 is CASSLGLANTGELFF. The DNA of the CDR3 is TGCGCCAGCAGCCTGGGACTAGCGAACACCGGGGAGCTGTTTTTT.

The V call is TRBV7-2, the J call TRBJ2-5; 8 bases agree with TRBD2. The CDR3 loop spans 15 amino acids. Germline V gene lookup returns CDR1 SGHTA and CDR2 FQGNSA. Germline trimming cut 5 bases from V and 5 bases from J; bases unmatched to any gene: 10. Here the CDR3 reads CASSTSGATGETQYF. The CDR3, as DNA: TGTGCCAGCAGCACTAGCGGCGCCACAGGGGAGACCCAGTACTTC.

The V and J genes are TRBV9 and TRBJ1-4; 9 bases map to TRBD1. This CDR3 region has 15 residues. From germline, CDR1 is SGDLS and CDR2 YYNGEE. Trimming at V came to 4 bases and at J to 4 bases, leaving 5 bases not matched to a gene. The CDR3 sequence is CASSRTGGFNEKLFF. Here the CDR3 DNA reads TGTGCCAGCAGCCGCACAGGGGGCTTTAATGAAAAACTGTTTTTT.

This clonotype was detected many times. The J gene is TRBJ2-7, the V gene TRBV5-1; the D gene is possibly TRBD1 (6 bases). This CDR3 comprises 13 residues. The V end lost 4 bases, the J end lost 5 bases, and 13 bases lay between the germline ends. Germline assignment: CDR1 SGHRS and CDR2 YFSETQ. The chain's CDR3 is CASSGGTGHEQYF. CDR3 in DNA: TGCGCCAGCAGCGGGGGCACAGGCCACGAGCAGTACTTC.

The chain combines TRBV5-1 with TRBJ2-5; the match to TRBD1 covers 9 bases. Germline trimming cut 4 bases from V and 3 bases from J; bases unmatched to any gene: 10. This CDR3 has 16 residues. Germline values: CDR1 SGHRS, CDR2 YFSETQ. The DNA of the CDR3 is TGCGCCAGCAGCCCCGGACAGGGGATCGAAGAAGAGACCCAGTACTTC. It is translated as CASSPGQGIEEETQYF.

This clonotype occurred many times. The CDR3 coding sequence is TGTGCCAGCAGCTTAGGGGGCGGTTTTGGTGAGCAGTACTTC. Protein product: CASSLGGGFGEQYF. The V call is TRBV7-3, the J call TRBJ2-7; D perhaps matches TRBD1 (6 bases). Germline V gives CDR1 SGHTA, CDR2 FQGTGA. Trimming removed 2 bases from V and 7 bases from J, with 15 bases in between. This CDR3 spans 14 amino acids. The full variable domain, rest sourced from reference TRBV7-3 and TRBJ2-7, is GAGVSQTPSNKVTEKGKYVELRCDPISGHTALYWYRQSLGQGPEFLIYFQGTGAADDSGLPNDRFFAVRPEGSVSTLKIQRTERGDSAVYLCASSLGGGFGEQYFGPGTRLTVT.

This clonotype was seen ten or more times. The chain combines TRBV20-1 with TRBJ1-1; 7 bases line up with TRBD1. Germline loops: CDR1 DFQATT, CDR2 SNEGSKA (reference sequence). The CDR3 has 15 residues. V was pared by 6 bases and J by 0 bases, with 10 bases of the junction left unmatched. The CDR3 loop is CSATRDRLMNTEAFF. The CDR3 coding sequence is TGCAGTGCAACTAGGGACAGATTGATGAACACTGAAGCTTTCTTT.

This clonotype was recorded at least ten times. The chain joins TRBV5-1 to TRBJ1-5; D might be TRBD1 (6 bases). V lost 1 base and J lost 7, with 15 bases in between. Germline values: CDR1 SGHRS, CDR2 YFSETQ. This CDR3 comprises 15 residues. CDR3 nucleotides: TGCGCCAGCAGCTTGATACCGGGACAAGGGCAGCCCCAGCATTTT. The encoded protein is CASSLIPGQGQPQHF.

This clonotype was seen only a few times. The genes are TRBV7-2 and TRBJ2-3; perhaps TRBD1 as D (9 bases). The CDR3 runs to 18 residues. V was trimmed by 5 bases and J by 7 bases, leaving 28 bases between them. Germline lookup yields CDR1 SGHTA and CDR2 FQGNSA. In DNA, the CDR3 is TGTGCCAGCAGCCAAACAGGGGGCGGACTAGCTGCAGGTTATACGCAGTATTTT. This codes for CASSQTGGGLAAGYTQYF.

DNA of the CDR3: TGCAGTGTCGGGACAGGGGAGGACCAGCCCCAGCATTTT. This codes for CSVGTGEDQPQHF. This chain joins TRBV20-1 and TRBJ1-5; TRBD1 aligns across 10 bases. The V segment lost 7 bases and the J segment 7 bases; nucleotides outside the gene matches: 7. CDR3 length: 13 amino acids. The germline V gene encodes CDR1 DFQATT and CDR2 SNEGSKA (reference sequence).

The V gene is TRBV7-8, the J gene TRBJ2-7; 9 nucleotides line up with TRBD2. Germline V gene data show CDR1 as SGHVS and CDR2 as FQNEAQ. The CDR3 has 14 amino acids. Unmatched junction bases numbered 4, after V lost 5 bases and J lost 2 bases. DNA for the CDR3: TGTGCCAGCAGCCCTCCTAGCGGGACCTACGAGCAGTACTTC. Protein product: CASSPPSGTYEQYF. The variable domain in full, with the rest retrieved from reference TRBV7-8 and TRBJ2-7, is GAGVSQSPRYKVAKRGQDVALRCDPISGHVSLFWYQQALGQGPEFLTYFQNEAQLDKSGLPSDRFFAERPEGSVSTLKIQRTQQEDSAVYLCASSPPSGTYEQYFGPGTRLTVT.